One sample yielded the 31 T cell receptor beta chains listed below, sequenced in a study of blood T cell repertoires in COVID-19. Method: immunoSEQ multiplex PCR; TCRdb's copy keeps in-frame clones and lacks some. Of some 70,000 clones in the sample, roughly 85% are singletons; the top ten hold over 7.5%. Source material: peripheral blood. The receptors derive from a man aged 30 to 39 with acute or convalescent COVID-19.

CDR3 residues: CASSLELSPDNEQFF. For the CDR3, the DNA is TGTGCCAGCAGCTTAGAGTTGTCCCCAGATAATGAGCAGTTCTTC. This chain connects TRBV7-9 to TRBJ2-1; no clear D. CDR1 and CDR2 from the germline V gene are SEHNR and FQNEAQ (reference sequence). The ends were cut back, 1 base at V and 7 bases at J, with 14 bases in the middle. The CDR3 sequence is 15 residues long.

CDR3 sequence reads: CASSRQGSSYEQYF. The CDR3 region has the DNA TGTGCCAGCAGTCGCCAAGGGAGCTCCTACGAGCAGTACTTC. The chain carries TRBV27 and TRBJ2-7; a weak D match, TRBD2 (5 bases). V gave up 5 bases and J gave up 0 bases, with 11 bases separating them. The CDR3 is 14 residues long. From germline, CDR1 is MNHEY and CDR2 SMNVEV (reference sequence).

This clone was seen only once. V and J are TRBV7-9 and TRBJ2-5; weak D call: TRBD2 (5 bases). This CDR3 contains 14 residues. Trimming took off 5 bases at V and 7 bases at J, with 17 bases between the two ends. Germline values: CDR1 SEHNR, CDR2 FQNEAQ (reference sequence). The DNA for the CDR3 is TGTGCCAGCAGCCCGCTGGGGAGTGCAGGGACCCAGTACTTC. Translating gives CASSPLGSAGTQYF.

V usage is TRBV10-2 and J usage is TRBJ2-1; perhaps TRBD2 as D (5 bases). This CDR3 region has 15 residues. Trimming removed 8 bases at V and 0 bases at J, with 14 bases between. Germline lookup yields CDR1 WSHSY and CDR2 SAAADI. The CDR3 here is CASSLLAGSYNEQFF. CDR3 nucleotide sequence: TGCGCCAGCTCCCTCCTTGCGGGCTCCTACAATGAGCAGTTCTTC.

This CDR3 is CASSSGGQGAGELFF. The CDR3 DNA sequence: TGTGCCAGCAGCTCCGGCGGGCAGGGGGCCGGGGAGCTGTTTTTT. J is TRBJ2-2 and V is TRBV9; the match to TRBD1 covers 7 bases. This CDR3 has 15 residues. The V and J ends lost 4 bases and 6 bases, in that order; junction bases with no gene match: 9. The germline CDR1 and CDR2 sequences are SGDLS and YYNGEE.

The V gene is TRBV21-1, the J gene TRBJ1-4. TRBV21-1 is described as a pseudogene. The CDR3 has 11 amino acids. The CDR3 here is CASSAYCKLFF. In nucleotides, the CDR3 is TGTGCCAGCAGCGCGTATTGTAAACTGTTTTTT.

This sequence joins TRBV9 and TRBJ1-1; 8 nucleotides match TRBD1. Germline values: CDR1 SGDLS, CDR2 YYNGEE. With 1 base clipped from V and 3 bases from J, the junction kept 2 bases outside the gene matches. This CDR3 contains 14 residues. The CDR3 DNA reads TGTGCCAGCAGCGTATCCAGGGGGCACACTGAAGCTTTCTTT. Encoded protein: CASSVSRGHTEAFF.

This sequence joins TRBV6-5 and TRBJ2-1, with TRBD1 as a possible D gene (5 bases). The CDR3 has 14 amino acids. The V gene's germline CDR1 is MNHEY and CDR2 SVGAGI. V was pared by 7 bases and J by 2 bases, with 12 bases between. CDR3 region: CASKLRGTYNEQFF. DNA of the CDR3: TGTGCCAGCAAGCTTAGGGGAACCTACAATGAGCAGTTCTTC.

In DNA form, the CDR3 reads TGTGCCAGCAGAGGGGGACAGGGGCCCCAAGAGACCCAGTACTTC. This translates into CASRGGQGPQETQYF. The chain has TRBV6-5 and TRBJ2-5; TRBD1 matches at 10 bases. Germline loops: CDR1 MNHEY, CDR2 SVGAGI. V lost 6 bases to trimming and J lost 1 base; unmatched junction nucleotides: 5. The CDR3 runs 15 residues.

The J gene is TRBJ1-5, the V gene TRBV7-2, with D possibly being TRBD1 (6 bases). Deletions cut 0 bases from V and 4 bases from J, with 10 bases between. Germline V gives CDR1 SGHTA, CDR2 FQGNSA. The CDR3 has 15 amino acids. CDR3 sequence: CASSLASQGNQPQHF. The CDR3 DNA sequence: TGTGCCAGCAGCTTAGCGTCACAGGGAAATCAGCCCCAGCATTTT.

This chain uses TRBV27 with TRBJ2-5; D ambiguous. The CDR3 totals 11 residues. Germline CDR1 reads MNHEY; CDR2 reads SMNVEV (reference sequence). Trimming cost V 6 bases and J 9 bases, with 11 bases left between them. CDR3 sequence (DNA): TGTGCCAGCAGCTCGGGTTTGGCCCAGTACTTC. It translates to CASSSGLAQYF.

V usage is TRBV23-1 and J usage is TRBJ2-1, with 10 bases aligning to TRBD2. TRBV23-1 is assigned to the ORF class and has an uncertain function. J lost 5 bases, V lost 0 bases, and 13 bases had no gene match. This CDR3 contains 19 residues. This CDR3 reads CASSQSRQNPSGGDNEQFF. CDR3 coding DNA: TGCGCCAGCAGTCAATCGCGTCAGAATCCTAGCGGGGGTGACAATGAGCAGTTCTTC.

The rearrangement links TRBV28 to TRBJ1-2; TRBD1 matches at 9 bases. CDR1 is MDHEN, CDR2 SYDVKM, per germline. CDR3 length: 14 residues. The V gene end was trimmed by 7 bases and the J gene end by 7 bases; junction bases not matched to a gene: 10. The DNA for the CDR3 is TGTGCCAGCAAGGTCACTACAGGGGGCCGTGGCTACACCTTC. Its protein is CASKVTTGGRGYTF.

This clone was counted only a few times. The chain links TRBV28 to TRBJ2-1, with 12 bases matching TRBD2. In germline, CDR1 is MDHEN, CDR2 SYDVKM. This CDR3 has 17 residues. Unmatched junction bases numbered 15, after V lost 6 bases and J lost 9 bases. This CDR3 reads CASSQNPSGRAGGEQFF. CDR3 in DNA: TGTGCCAGCAGCCAAAACCCTAGCGGGAGGGCCGGGGGTGAGCAGTTCTTC.

The V call is TRBV10-3, the J call TRBJ2-1; 7 bases align to TRBD2. Germline values: CDR1 ENHRY, CDR2 SYGVKD. V gave up 0 bases and J gave up 8 bases; unmatched junction bases: 10. CDR3 size: 16 residues. The CDR3: CAISESVAGVLDEQFF. In DNA, the CDR3 is TGTGCCATCAGTGAGTCCGTTGCGGGAGTTTTGGATGAGCAGTTCTTC.

The V gene is TRBV28, the J gene TRBJ2-3, with TRBD2 as a possible D gene (6 bases). This CDR3 comprises 14 residues. CDR1 MDHEN and CDR2 SYDVKM come from the germline V gene. The V and J ends lost 11 bases and 4 bases respectively, with 19 bases between them. In DNA form, the CDR3 reads TGTGCCGGGGGTCAGGGAGGAAGTCCAGATACGCAGTATTTT. The encoded protein is CAGGQGGSPDTQYF.

The chain carries TRBV28 and TRBJ2-1; 16 bases line up with TRBD2. Germline V gene sequence: CDR1 MDHEN, CDR2 SYDVKM. Trimming at V came to 7 bases and at J to 7 bases, leaving 13 bases not matched to a gene. This CDR3 has 18 residues. CDR3 in DNA: TGTGCCAGCACCCTGAGGGGACTAGCGGGAGGGCCGAGGAATGAGCAGTTCTTC. Translation: CASTLRGLAGGPRNEQFF.

The chain carries TRBV10-1 and TRBJ2-5, with 7 bases that match TRBD2. The CDR3 has 14 residues. After removal of 2 bases from V and 0 bases from J, the junction contained 0 bases not matched to a gene. The V gene's germline CDR1 is WNHNN and CDR2 SYGVQD (reference sequence). CDR3 amino acids: CASSEGTNQETQYF. The CDR3 DNA is TGCGCCAGCAGTGAGGGGACTAACCAAGAGACCCAGTACTTC.

This sequence joins TRBV14 and TRBJ1-1, with 7 nucleotides matching TRBD1. The CDR3 runs to 14 residues. Germline CDR1 and CDR2: SGHDN and FVKESK. J was trimmed by 3 bases and V by 2 bases; bases with no gene match: 3. CDR3 loop: CASSQRQGDTEAFF. The CDR3 bases are TGTGCCAGCAGCCAAAGACAGGGCGACACTGAAGCTTTCTTT.

This clone was picked up a small number of times. The chain is built from TRBV28 and TRBJ2-7; weak D call: TRBD2 (6 bases). V shed 7 bases and J shed 2 bases, with 9 bases lying between them. Germline loops: CDR1 MDHEN, CDR2 SYDVKM. The CDR3 totals 12 residues. CDR3 protein: CASKAGTYEQYF. The CDR3 DNA sequence: TGTGCCAGCAAGGCGGGAACCTACGAGCAGTACTTC.

The rearrangement joins TRBV7-3 to TRBJ1-4; a weak D match, TRBD1 (5 bases). The length of the CDR3 is 12 residues. From germline, CDR1 is SGHTA and CDR2 FQGTGA. The V end was cut by 8 bases, the J end by 15 bases, with 19 bases between. Written as DNA, the CDR3 is TGTGCCAGCTGGACACACGACCTTTACGTGTTTTTT. Residues: CASWTHDLYVFF.

J is TRBJ2-5 and V is TRBV28, with D unresolved. CDR1 is MDHEN and CDR2 is SYDVKM in the germline V gene. The ends were cut back, 3 bases at V and 5 bases at J, with 4 bases in the middle. The CDR3 totals 11 residues. CDR3 in amino acids: CASSFRETQYF. The CDR3 DNA is TGTGCCAGCAGTTTCAGGGAGACCCAGTACTTC.

J is TRBJ2-3 and V is TRBV19; TRBD2 agrees at 10 bases. CDR1 and CDR2 (germline): LNHDA, SQIVND (reference sequence). J gave up 3 bases and V 4 bases, and 7 bases lay outside the gene matches. The CDR3 totals 16 residues. CDR3 amino acids: CASSRLAGVDTDTQYF. CDR3 nucleotide sequence: TGTGCCAGTAGTAGGCTAGCGGGAGTTGATACAGATACGCAGTATTTT.

The chain uses TRBV19 and TRBJ2-1; the D is unclear. The CDR3 spans 14 residues. Trimming pared 3 bases from V and 0 bases from J, leaving 6 bases between. Germline V lookup: CDR1 LNHDA, CDR2 SQIVND (reference sequence). CDR3 in DNA: TGTGCCAGTAGTATCCCCAGCTCCTACAATGAGCAGTTCTTC. It specifies CASSIPSSYNEQFF.

This rearrangement joins TRBV7-3 to TRBJ2-7, with 8 bases matching TRBD2. Trimming cost V 1 base and J 0 bases; bases outside gene matches: 2. CDR3 length equals 15 residues. Germline lookup yields CDR1 SGHTA and CDR2 FQGTGA. CDR3 region: CASSLRGTSSYEQYF. The CDR3 coding sequence is TGTGCCAGCAGCTTAAGGGGGACTAGCTCCTACGAGCAGTACTTC.

The chain carries TRBV4-3 and TRBJ1-1; unclear D gene. With 1 base removed from V and 3 bases from J, the gap between germline ends came to 12 bases. The CDR3 runs 15 residues. The germline V gene encodes CDR1 LGHNA and CDR2 YSLEER. Written as DNA, the CDR3 is TGCGCCAGCAGCCAAGGTTCGGGAGTATACACTGAAGCTTTCTTT. Translation: CASSQGSGVYTEAFF.

The gene calls are TRBV19 and TRBJ1-2; TRBD1 aligns across 10 bases. V trimming: 5 bases; J trimming: 3 bases; junction bases outside the gene matches: 15. CDR3 length: 18 residues. Germline CDR1 and CDR2: LNHDA and SQIVND (reference sequence). This CDR3 reads CASSSRRDRGNFDYGYTF. DNA for the CDR3: TGTGCCAGTAGTTCACGACGGGACAGGGGAAACTTCGACTATGGCTACACCTTC.

CDR3 nucleotide sequence: TGTGCCAGCTCACCCTTAGGGCAGGGTGAAAAACTGTTTTTT. It encodes CASSPLGQGEKLFF. The rearrangement joins TRBV18 to TRBJ1-4; D is perhaps TRBD1 (5 bases). Looked up from germline, CDR1 is KGHSH and CDR2 is LQKENI. The CDR3 is 14 amino acids. V lost 3 bases to trimming and J lost 7 bases, with 12 bases between them.

The rearrangement joins TRBV12-3 or TRBV12-4 to TRBJ1-6; D possibly corresponds to TRBD1 (5 bases). The CDR3 has 13 residues. V lost 3 bases and J 7 bases, leaving 7 bases between the germline ends. CDR3 region: CASSFDRNSPLHF. The CDR3 DNA sequence: TGTGCCAGCAGTTTCGACAGAAATTCACCCCTCCACTTT.

The rearrangement links TRBV5-1 to TRBJ1-1, with D perhaps TRBD1 (5 bases). There are 15 residues in the CDR3. Germline assignment: CDR1 SGHRS and CDR2 YFSETQ. Trimming removed 2 bases from V and 4 bases from J, with 15 bases in between. In nucleotides, the CDR3 is TGCGCCAGCAGCTTTTTTTCGGAGGGGAGCACTGAAGCTTTCTTT. Amino acid sequence: CASSFFSEGSTEAFF.

This chain uses TRBV6-2 or TRBV6-3 with TRBJ2-5, with D possibly being TRBD1 (6 bases). Trimming pared 5 bases from V and 9 bases from J, leaving 10 bases between. From germline, CDR1 is MNHEY and CDR2 SVGEGT. This CDR3 contains 11 residues. DNA for the CDR3: TGTGCCAGCAGTCAACAGGGAGCCCAGTACTTC. Translating it yields CASSQQGAQYF.